The T cell receptor beta chain under discussion was sequenced for a study of CXCR3-negative and CXCR3-positive naive CD8 T cells. Findings and caveats of the study: CXCR3-expressing naive cells carried TRB CDR3s more hydrophobic than those of CXCR3-negative naive cells.

The CDR3 loop spans 13 amino acids. In germline, CDR1 is KGHDR, CDR2 SFDVKD. Researchers prepared the TRB cDNA libraries using 5' RACE with UMI labels. TCRdb reprocessed the 5' RACE reads, keeping one entry per CDR3 protein, no DNA. This sample's table reports roughly 89,000 distinct CDR3 sequences. Worth noting for this clonotype: Its antigen is not known.

The chain couples TRBV24-1 to TRBJ1-5. The receptor's source is a human donor in good health. Some clones in this sample may be carry-over from other donors' samples. The source material was naive CXCR3- CD8+ T cells from blood. Subset specified: CD45RO-CCR7+CD27+CD95- naive CD8+ T cells lacking CXCR3 (TNR3-). The chain's CDR3 is CATSDWAGQPQHF.